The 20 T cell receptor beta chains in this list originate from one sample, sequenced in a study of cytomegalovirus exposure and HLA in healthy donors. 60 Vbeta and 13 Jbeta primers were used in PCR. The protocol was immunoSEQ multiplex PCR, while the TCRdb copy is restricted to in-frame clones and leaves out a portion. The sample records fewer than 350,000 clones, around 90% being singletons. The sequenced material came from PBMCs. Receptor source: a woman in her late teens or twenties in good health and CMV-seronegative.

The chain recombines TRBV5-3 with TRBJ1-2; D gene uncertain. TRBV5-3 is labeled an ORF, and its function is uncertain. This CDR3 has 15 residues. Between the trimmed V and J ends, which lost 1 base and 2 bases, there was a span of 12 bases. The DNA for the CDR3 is TGTGCCAGAAGCTTGAGAGATTTCCTGAACTATGGCTACACCTTC. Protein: CARSLRDFLNYGYTF.

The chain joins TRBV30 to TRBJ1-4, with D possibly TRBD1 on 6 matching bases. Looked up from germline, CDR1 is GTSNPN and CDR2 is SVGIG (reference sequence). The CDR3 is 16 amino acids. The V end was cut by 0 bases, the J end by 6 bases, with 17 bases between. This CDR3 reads CAWSVNRIRGDEKLFF. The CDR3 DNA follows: TGTGCCTGGAGTGTAAACCGTATCAGGGGAGATGAAAAACTGTTTTTT.

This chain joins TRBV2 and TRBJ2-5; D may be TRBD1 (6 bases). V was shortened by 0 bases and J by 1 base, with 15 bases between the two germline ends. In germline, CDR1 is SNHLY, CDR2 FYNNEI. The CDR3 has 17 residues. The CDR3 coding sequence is TGTGCCAGCAGTGAAGCAGCCCTTCTAGGGGGCCAAGAGACCCAGTACTTC. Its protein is CASSEAALLGGQETQYF.

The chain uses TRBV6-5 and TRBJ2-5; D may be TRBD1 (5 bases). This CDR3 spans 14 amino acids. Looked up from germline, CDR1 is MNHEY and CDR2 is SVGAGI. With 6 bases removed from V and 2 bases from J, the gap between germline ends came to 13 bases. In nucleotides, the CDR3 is TGTGCCAGCAGCCCCGACAGCCCTCAAGAGACCCAGTACTTC. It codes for CASSPDSPQETQYF.

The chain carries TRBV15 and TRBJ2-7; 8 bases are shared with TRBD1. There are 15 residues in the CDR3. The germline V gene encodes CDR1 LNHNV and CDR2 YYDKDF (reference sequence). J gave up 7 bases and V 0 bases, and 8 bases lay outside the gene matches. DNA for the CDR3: TGTGCCACCAGCAGAGAATTGGACAGGGTGGGGGAGCAGTACTTC. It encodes CATSRELDRVGEQYF. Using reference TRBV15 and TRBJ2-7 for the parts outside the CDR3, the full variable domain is DAMVIQNPRYQVTQFGKPVTLSCSQTLNHNVMYWYQQKSSQAPKLLFHYYDKDFNNEADTPDNFQSRRPNTSFCFLDIRSPGLGDTAMYLCATSRELDRVGEQYFGPGTRLTVT.

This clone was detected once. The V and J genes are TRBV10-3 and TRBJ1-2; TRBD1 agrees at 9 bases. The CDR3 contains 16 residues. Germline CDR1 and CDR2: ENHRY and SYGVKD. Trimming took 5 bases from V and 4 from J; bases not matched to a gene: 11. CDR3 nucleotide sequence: TGTGCCATCAGTTCTGGACTTACAGGGGGCACCTATGGCTACACCTTC. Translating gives CAISSGLTGGTYGYTF.

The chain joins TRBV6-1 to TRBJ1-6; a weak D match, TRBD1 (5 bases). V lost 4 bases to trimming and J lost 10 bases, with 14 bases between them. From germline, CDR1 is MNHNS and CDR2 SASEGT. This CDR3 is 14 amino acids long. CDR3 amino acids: CASSAVDSSSPLHF. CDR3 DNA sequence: TGTGCCAGCAGTGCCGTTGACAGTTCCTCACCCCTCCACTTT.

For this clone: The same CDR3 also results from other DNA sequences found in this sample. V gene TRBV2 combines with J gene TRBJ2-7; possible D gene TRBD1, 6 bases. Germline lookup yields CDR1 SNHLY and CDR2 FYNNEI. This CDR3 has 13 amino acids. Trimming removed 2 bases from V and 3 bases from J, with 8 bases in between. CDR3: CASSETGNYEQYF. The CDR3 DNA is TGTGCCAGCAGTGAAACAGGGAACTACGAGCAGTACTTC.

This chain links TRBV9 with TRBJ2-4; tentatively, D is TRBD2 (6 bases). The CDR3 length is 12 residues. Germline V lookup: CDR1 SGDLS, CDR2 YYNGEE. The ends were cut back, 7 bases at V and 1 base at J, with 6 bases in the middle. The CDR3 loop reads CASGGAKNIQYF. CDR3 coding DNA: TGTGCCAGCGGGGGGGCCAAAAACATTCAGTACTTC.

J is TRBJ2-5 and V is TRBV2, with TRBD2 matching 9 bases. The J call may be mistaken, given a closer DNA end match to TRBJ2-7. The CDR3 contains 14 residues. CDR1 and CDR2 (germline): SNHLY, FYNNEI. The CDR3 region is CASIPTSGGYEQYF. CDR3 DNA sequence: TGTGCCAGCATTCCGACTAGCGGAGGCTACGAGCAGTACTTC.

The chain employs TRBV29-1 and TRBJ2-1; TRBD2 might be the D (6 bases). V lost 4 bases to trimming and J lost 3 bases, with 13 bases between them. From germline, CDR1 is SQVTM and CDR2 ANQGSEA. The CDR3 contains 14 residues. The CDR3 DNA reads TGCAGCGTTGGGGGGGTGGGATACTACAATGAGCAGTTCTTC. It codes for CSVGGVGYYNEQFF.

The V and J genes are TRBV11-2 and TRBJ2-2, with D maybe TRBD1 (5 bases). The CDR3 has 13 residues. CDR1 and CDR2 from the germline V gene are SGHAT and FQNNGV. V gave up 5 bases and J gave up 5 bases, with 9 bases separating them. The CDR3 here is CASSTRQTGELFF. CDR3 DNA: TGTGCCAGCAGCACCCGACAGACCGGGGAGCTGTTTTTT.

The CDR3 sequence: CASSSTSGGPQETQYF. The DNA for the CDR3 is TGTGCCAGCAGTTCGACTAGCGGGGGGCCTCAAGAGACCCAGTACTTC. This rearrangement joins TRBV27 to TRBJ2-5, with 13 nucleotides matching TRBD2. There are 16 residues in the CDR3. Germline CDR1 and CDR2: MNHEY and SMNVEV (reference sequence). The V segment lost 4 bases and the J segment 2 bases; nucleotides outside the gene matches: 4.

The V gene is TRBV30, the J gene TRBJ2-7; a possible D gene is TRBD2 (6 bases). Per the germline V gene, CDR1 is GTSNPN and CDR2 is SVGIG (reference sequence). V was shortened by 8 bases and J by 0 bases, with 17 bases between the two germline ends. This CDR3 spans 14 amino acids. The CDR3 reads CAHGGAPNSYEQYF. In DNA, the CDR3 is TGTGCCCATGGAGGGGCTCCGAACTCCTACGAGCAGTACTTC.

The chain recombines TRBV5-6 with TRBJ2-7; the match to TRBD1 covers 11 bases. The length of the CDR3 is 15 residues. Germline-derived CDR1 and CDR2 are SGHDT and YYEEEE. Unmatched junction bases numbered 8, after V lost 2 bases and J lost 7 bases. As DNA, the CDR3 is TGTGCCAGCAGCTTCCCCGGGACAGGGGGGTGGGAGCAGTACTTC. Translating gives CASSFPGTGGWEQYF.

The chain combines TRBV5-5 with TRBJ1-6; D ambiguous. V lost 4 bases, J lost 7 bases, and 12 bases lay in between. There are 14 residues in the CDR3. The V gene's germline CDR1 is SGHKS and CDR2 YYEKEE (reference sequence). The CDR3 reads CASSPAGVNSPLHF. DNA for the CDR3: TGTGCCAGCAGCCCAGCGGGAGTCAATTCACCCCTCCACTTT.

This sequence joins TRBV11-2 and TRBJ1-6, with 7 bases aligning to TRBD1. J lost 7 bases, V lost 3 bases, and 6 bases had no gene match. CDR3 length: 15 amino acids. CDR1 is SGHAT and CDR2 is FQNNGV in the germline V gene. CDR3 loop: CASSFGQVLNSPLHF. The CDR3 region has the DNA TGTGCCAGCAGCTTTGGACAGGTCCTGAATTCACCCCTCCACTTT.

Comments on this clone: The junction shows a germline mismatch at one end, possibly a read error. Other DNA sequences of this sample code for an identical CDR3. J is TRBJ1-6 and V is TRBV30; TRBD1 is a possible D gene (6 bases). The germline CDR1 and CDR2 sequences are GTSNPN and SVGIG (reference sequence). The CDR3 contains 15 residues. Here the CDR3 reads CAWSLGAAYNSPLHF. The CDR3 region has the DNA TGTGCCTGGAGTCTGGGGGCGGCCTATAATTCCCCCCTCCACTTT.

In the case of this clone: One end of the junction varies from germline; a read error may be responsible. CDR3 region: CASSVLDF. In DNA form, the CDR3 reads TGTGCCAGCAGTGTATTAGACTTC. The chain has TRBV2 and TRBJ2-7, with D hard to call. Germline lookup yields CDR1 SNHLY and CDR2 FYNNEI. The CDR3 is 8 amino acids.

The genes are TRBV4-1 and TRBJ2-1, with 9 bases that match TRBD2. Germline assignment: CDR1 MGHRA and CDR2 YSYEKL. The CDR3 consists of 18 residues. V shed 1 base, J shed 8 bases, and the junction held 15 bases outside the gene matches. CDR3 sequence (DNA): TGCGCCAGCAGCCAAGTGGGTTATGCGGGGGGGCCTTCAGATGAGCAGTTCTTC. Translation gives CASSQVGYAGGPSDEQFF.